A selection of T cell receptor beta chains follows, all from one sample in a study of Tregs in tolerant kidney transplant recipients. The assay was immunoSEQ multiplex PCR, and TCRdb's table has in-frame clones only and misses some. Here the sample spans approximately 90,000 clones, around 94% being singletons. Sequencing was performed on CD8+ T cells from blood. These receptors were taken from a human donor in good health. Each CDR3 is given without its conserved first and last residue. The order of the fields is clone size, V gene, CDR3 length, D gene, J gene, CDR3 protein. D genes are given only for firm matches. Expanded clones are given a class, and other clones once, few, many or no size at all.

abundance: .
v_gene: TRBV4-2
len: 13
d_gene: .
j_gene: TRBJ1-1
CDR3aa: ASSQARESWTEAF

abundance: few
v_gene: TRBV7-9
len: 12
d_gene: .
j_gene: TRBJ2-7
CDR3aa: ASSLAHPSYEQY

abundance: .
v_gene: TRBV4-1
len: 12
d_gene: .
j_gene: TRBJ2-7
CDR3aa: ASSQVVASYEQY

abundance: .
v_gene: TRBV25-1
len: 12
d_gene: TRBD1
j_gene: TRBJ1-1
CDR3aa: ASSESGGTAEAF

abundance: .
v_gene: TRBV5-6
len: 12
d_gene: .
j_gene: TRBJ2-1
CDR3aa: ASSLEDLSYEQF

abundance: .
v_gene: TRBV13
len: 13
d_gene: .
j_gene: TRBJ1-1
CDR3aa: ASSLWGEMNTEAF

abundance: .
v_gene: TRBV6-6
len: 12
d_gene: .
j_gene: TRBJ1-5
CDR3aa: ATLGWAAIGSQH

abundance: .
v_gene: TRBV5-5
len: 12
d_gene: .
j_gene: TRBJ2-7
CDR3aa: ASSLPGQGHEQY

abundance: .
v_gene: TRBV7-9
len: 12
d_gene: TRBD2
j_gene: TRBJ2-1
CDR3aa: ASSALAEYNEQF

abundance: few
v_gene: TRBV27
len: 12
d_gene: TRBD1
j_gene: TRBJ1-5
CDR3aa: ASSPDRVGQPQH

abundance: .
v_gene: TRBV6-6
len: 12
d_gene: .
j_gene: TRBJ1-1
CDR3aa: ASSYFNMNTEAF

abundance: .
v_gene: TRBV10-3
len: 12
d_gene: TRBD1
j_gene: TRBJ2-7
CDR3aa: ATNGGTGGREQY

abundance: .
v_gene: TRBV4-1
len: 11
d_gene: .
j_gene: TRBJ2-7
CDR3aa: ASSQGGAYEQY

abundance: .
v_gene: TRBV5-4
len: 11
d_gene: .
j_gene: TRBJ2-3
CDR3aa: ASSWERGDTQY

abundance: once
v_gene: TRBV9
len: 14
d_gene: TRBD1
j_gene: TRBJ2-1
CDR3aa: ASSAPTGGVINEQF

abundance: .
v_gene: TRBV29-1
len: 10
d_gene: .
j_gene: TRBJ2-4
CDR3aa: SVEVGQNIQY

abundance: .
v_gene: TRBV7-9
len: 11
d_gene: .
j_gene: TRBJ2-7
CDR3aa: ASSLVSGSEQY

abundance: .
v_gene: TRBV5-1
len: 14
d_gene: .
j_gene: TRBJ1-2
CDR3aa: ASSPVDRRKDYGYT

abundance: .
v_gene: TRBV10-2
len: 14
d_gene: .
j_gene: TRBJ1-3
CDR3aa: ASSEYDPRSGNTIY

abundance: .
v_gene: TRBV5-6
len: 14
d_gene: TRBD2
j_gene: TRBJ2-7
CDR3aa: ASSFSLAGDRYEQY

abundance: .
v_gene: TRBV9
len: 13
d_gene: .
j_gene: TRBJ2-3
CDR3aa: ASSVDYKTGDTQY

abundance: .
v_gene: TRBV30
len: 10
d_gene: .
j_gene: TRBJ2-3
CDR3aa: AWSPAADTQY